These T cell receptor beta chains were read from a single sample in a study of glioma-infiltrating T cells. From the multiplex PCR reads, TCRdb called clonotypes with MiXCR, one entry per CDR3 protein. The sample shows 100,000 to 150,000 distinct CDR3 sequences, roughly 20% of them seen only once. Material for sequencing was glioma tissue, nonneoplastic brain tissue, or PBMCs (not recorded which). All receptors derive from a human donor with low-grade glioma or glioblastoma, undergoing nonglioma brain surgery, or in good health (not recorded which). The CDR3 runs from the conserved cysteine through the conserved F or W. D genes are given only for firm matches. Expanded clones are given a class, and other clones once, few, many or no size at all.

V gene	D gene	J gene	clone size	CDR3 protein	CDR3 DNA
TRBV20-1	TRBD2	TRBJ2-7	many	CSATGTSGSGEQYF	TGCAGTGCTACCGGGACTAGCGGGAGTGGCGAGCAGTACTTC
TRBV3-1	-	TRBJ1-1	-	CAGRPQVLDTEAFF	TGTGCCGGCAGACCCCAAGTTTTGGACACTGAAGCTTTCTTT
TRBV7-2	TRBD2	TRBJ2-5	-	CASSRLAGAETQYF	TGTGCCAGCAGCAGACTAGCGGGAGCTGAGACCCAGTACTTC
TRBV18	-	TRBJ2-6	-	CASSPRRRSGANVLTF	TGTGCCAGCTCACCTAGAAGGCGCTCTGGGGCCAACGTCCTGACTTTC
TRBV27	-	TRBJ2-1	many	CASSSLLAAYNEQFF	TGTGCCAGCAGTTCCCTGTTAGCGGCCTACAATGAGCAGTTCTTC
TRBV4-2	-	TRBJ2-5	many	CASSQDPSQTQYF	TGTGCCAGCAGCCAAGATCCGTCGCAGACCCAGTACTTC
TRBV6-1	-	TRBJ2-5	many	CASSPLQIRKETQYF	TGTGCCAGCAGCCCCCTACAGATAAGAAAAGAGACCCAGTACTTC
TRBV11-3	-	TRBJ2-1	many	CASSLDRGTNEQFF	TGTGCCAGCAGCTTAGACAGGGGTACCAATGAGCAGTTCTTC
TRBV5-8	-	TRBJ2-3	-	CASSFTMNTQYF	TGTGCCAGCAGCTTTACTATGAATACGCAGTATTTT
TRBV5-1	TRBD1	TRBJ1-1	few	CASSLVYRGNTEAFF	TGCGCCAGCAGCTTGGTGTACAGGGGAAACACTGAAGCTTTCTTT
TRBV20-1	-	TRBJ2-1	many	CSASLVLARNNEQFF	TGCAGTGCTAGTCTCGTTCTAGCGAGGAACAATGAGCAGTTCTTC
TRBV6-2/TRBV6-3	TRBD1	TRBJ2-7	many	CASSWTGEQYF	TGTGCCAGCAGTTGGACAGGCGAGCAGTACTTC
TRBV29-1	TRBD1	TRBJ1-1	-	CSVGPTGGTEAFF	TGCAGCGTTGGGCCCACAGGGGGCACTGAAGCTTTCTTT
TRBV7-2	-	TRBJ2-1	few	CASSSRASSSYNEQFF	TGTGCCAGCAGCTCTCGGGCCTCGAGCTCCTACAATGAGCAGTTCTTC
TRBV6-4	TRBD2	TRBJ2-3	many	CASSDSSSGNTDTQYF	TGTGCCAGCAGTGACTCGAGTAGCGGGAACACAGATACGCAGTATTTT
TRBV4-3	-	TRBJ1-1	many	CASSQEQTTWYTEAFF	TGCGCCAGCAGCCAAGAGCAGACGACCTGGTACACTGAAGCTTTCTTT
TRBV6-2/TRBV6-3	-	TRBJ2-7	-	CASSFRGLVSCEQYF	TGTGCCAGCAGCTTCCGCGGATTGGTCTCCTGCGAGCAGTACTTC
TRBV7-2	TRBD2	TRBJ2-7	many	CASSPHRWASGFEQYF	TGTGCCAGCAGCCCTCACCGGTGGGCTAGCGGGTTCGAGCAGTACTTC
TRBV2	-	TRBJ2-1	many	CASGMDREEQFF	TGTGCCAGCGGTATGGACAGAGAGGAGCAGTTCTTC
TRBV29-1	TRBD1	TRBJ1-1	many	CSCTEQGIGTEAFF	TGCAGCTGTACAGAACAGGGGATTGGCACTGAAGCTTTCTTT
TRBV18	TRBD2	TRBJ2-7	-	CASSHGTNYEQYF	TGTGCCAGCTCACACGGGACTAACTACGAGCAGTACTTC
TRBV11-2	-	TRBJ1-1	many	CASRPLLTNTEAFF	TGTGCCAGCAGACCCCTACTTACGAACACTGAAGCTTTCTTT
TRBV20-1	TRBD1	TRBJ2-5	many	CSARTGAETQYF	TGCAGTGCAAGGACAGGGGCAGAGACCCAGTACTTC
TRBV7-2	TRBD2	TRBJ2-2	many	CASIPGLVGGELFF	TGTGCCAGCATCCCAGGACTAGTCGGCGGGGAGCTGTTTTTT
TRBV20-1	-	TRBJ1-4	many	CSVRAGRNNEKLFF	TGCAGTGTTCGGGCGGGTCGCAATAATGAAAAACTGTTTTTT
TRBV6-6	-	TRBJ2-5	many	CASSYSEGLETQYF	TGTGCCAGCAGTTACTCGGAGGGTTTAGAGACCCAGTACTTC
TRBV28	-	TRBJ2-7	many	CASSLEGNLYEQYF	TGTGCCAGCAGTTTAGAAGGGAATCTGTACGAGCAGTACTTC
TRBV20-1	-	TRBJ2-1	-	CSAVSTGGSPGNEQFF	TGCAGTGCCGTGTCAACTGGGGGCAGCCCGGGTAATGAGCAGTTCTTC
TRBV10-3	-	TRBJ1-2	-	CAINRASDVPSGYTF	TGTGCCATCAATCGGGCCTCGGACGTTCCATCCGGCTACACCTTC
TRBV6-6	-	TRBJ2-3	many	CASSYWGDTDTQYF	TGTGCCAGCAGTTACTGGGGGGACACAGATACGCAGTATTTT
TRBV6-1	-	TRBJ2-2	many	CASSHTGELFF	TGTGCCAGCAGTCATACCGGGGAGCTGTTTTTT
TRBV7-9	-	TRBJ2-7	-	CASSFYICSARMTSGQTYEQYF	-
TRBV6-2/TRBV6-3	-	TRBJ2-3	many	CTSSYPTDTQYF	TGTACCAGCAGTTACCCCACAGATACGCAGTATTTT
TRBV5-8	TRBD2	TRBJ2-1	-	CASSFTSSGRLFF	TGTGCCAGCAGCTTCACCTCCAGCGGGAGACTGTTCTTC
TRBV9	TRBD1	TRBJ2-7	-	CASSVAGQGPHEQYF	TGTGCCAGCAGCGTAGCGGGACAGGGGCCCCACGAGCAGTACTTC
TRBV5-1	TRBD1	TRBJ1-1	many	CASSSNRDSNMNTEAFF	TGCGCCAGCAGCTCCAACCGGGACAGCAACATGAACACTGAAGCTTTCTTT
TRBV12-3/TRBV12-4	TRBD1	TRBJ1-1	-	CAIGVGGRTEAFF	TGTGCCATCGGCGTAGGGGGCCGGACTGAAGCTTTCTTT
TRBV20-1	TRBD1	TRBJ2-6	many	CSAYRQGTAGANVLTF	TGCAGTGCTTATCGACAGGGCACAGCTGGGGCCAACGTCCTGACTTTC
TRBV29-1	-	TRBJ2-5	-	CSAQRSGQETQYF	TGCAGCGCCCAGAGATCGGGACAAGAGACCCAGTACTTC